This TCR beta chain comes out of a study of beta chain features in type 1 diabetes. Findings and caveats of the study: Fewer insertions but more deletions were seen at VDJ junctions in type 1 diabetes patients. Within each of all four CD4+ subsets, Type 1 diabetes patients had TCRB CDR3s that were moderately but significantly shorter.

Expressed TCRB transcripts got sequenced, as all isolated RNA was reverse transcribed. Assay used: immunoSEQ multiplex PCR; TCRdb lists only in-frame clones, some missing. Of over 600,000 clones in the sample, around 11% are singletons; the top ten hold more than 0.095%. Sorting that relied on CD45RO/CCR7/CD25/CD127/CD95/CD27 yielded CD4+ naive, central memory, regulatory and stem cell-like memory cells. The CDR3 has 16 amino acids. The ends lost 4 bases at V and 5 bases at J; junction bases unmatched: 9. Germline lookup yields CDR1 SGHNT and CDR2 YYREEE (reference sequence). Points on this clone: Its matching antigen is unknown.

Sequencing was performed on naive CD4+ T cells from blood. This chain connects TRBV5-4 to TRBJ1-1; 12 bases are a match to TRBD1. The receptor's source is a man aged 30 to 39 with type 1 diabetes. The chain's CDR3 is CASSANPGQGATEAFF. DNA of the CDR3: TGTGCCAGCAGCGCAAATCCGGGACAGGGGGCGACTGAAGCTTTCTTT.